This TCR beta chain stems from a study of T cell responses to AZD1222 COVID-19 vaccine. The repertoire was sequenced with immunoSEQ multiplex PCR; TCRdb's copy has only in-frame clones and lacks some. The table has fewer than 200,000 clones, about 88% seen once. This CDR3 has 14 residues. Trimming took off 0 bases at V and 3 bases at J, with 9 bases between the two ends. Germline CDR1 SGHDT, CDR2 YYEEEE. The material sequenced was peripheral blood, taken on day 0 of AZD1222 vaccination. J is TRBJ1-2 and V is TRBV5-6; TRBD1 might be the D (5 bases). The sequence came from an adult in good health. CDR3 residues: CASSLGGEDYGYTF. DNA for the CDR3: TGTGCCAGCAGCTTGGGGGGCGAGGACTATGGCTACACCTTC.